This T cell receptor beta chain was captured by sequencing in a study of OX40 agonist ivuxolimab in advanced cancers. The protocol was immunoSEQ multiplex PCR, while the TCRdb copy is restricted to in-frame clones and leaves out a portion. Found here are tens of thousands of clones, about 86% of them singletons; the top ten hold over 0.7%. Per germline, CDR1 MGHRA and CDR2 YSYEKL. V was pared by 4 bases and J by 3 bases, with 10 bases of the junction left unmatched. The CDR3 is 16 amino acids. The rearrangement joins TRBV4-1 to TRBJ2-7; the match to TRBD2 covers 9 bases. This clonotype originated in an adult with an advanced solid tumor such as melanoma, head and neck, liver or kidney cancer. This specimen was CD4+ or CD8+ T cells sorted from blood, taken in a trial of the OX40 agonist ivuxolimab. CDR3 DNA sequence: TGCGCCAGCAGCCCACGGGGGGCGGGAGGGGTCTACGAGCAGTACTTC. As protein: CASSPRGAGGVYEQYF.